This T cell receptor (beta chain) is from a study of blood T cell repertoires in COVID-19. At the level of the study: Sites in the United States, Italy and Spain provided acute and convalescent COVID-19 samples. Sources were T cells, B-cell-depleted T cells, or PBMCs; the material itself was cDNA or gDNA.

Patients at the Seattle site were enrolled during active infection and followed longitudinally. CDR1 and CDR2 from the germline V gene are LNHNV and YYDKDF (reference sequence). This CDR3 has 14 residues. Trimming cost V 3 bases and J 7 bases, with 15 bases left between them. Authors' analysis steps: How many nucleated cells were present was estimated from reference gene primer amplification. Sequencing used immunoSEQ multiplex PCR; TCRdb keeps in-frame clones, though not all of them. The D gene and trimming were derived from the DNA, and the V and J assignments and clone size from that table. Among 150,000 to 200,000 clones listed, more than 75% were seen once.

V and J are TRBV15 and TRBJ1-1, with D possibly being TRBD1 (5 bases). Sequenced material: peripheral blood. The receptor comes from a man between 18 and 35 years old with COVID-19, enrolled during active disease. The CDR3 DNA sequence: TGTGCCACCAGCAGTTTCACGTTGGGGGGTGAAGCTTTCTTT. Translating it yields CATSSFTLGGEAFF.